The 3 T cell receptor beta chains reported below all come from one sample, sequenced in a study of technical replicates of blood from a few donors. The table came from immunoSEQ multiplex PCR; TCRdb's copy has only in-frame clones and leaves some out. The sample yields under 65,000 clones, 92% seen once. Sequencing was performed on PBMCs. These receptors were collected from a human donor in good health. Some clones in this sample may be carry-over from other donors' samples.

This chain connects TRBV2 to TRBJ2-7, with 7 bases identical to TRBD2. Germline trimming cut 7 bases from V and 4 bases from J; bases unmatched to any gene: 10. This CDR3 region has 14 residues. Germline CDR1 SNHLY, CDR2 FYNNEI. CDR3 sequence reads: CASILTSATYEQYF. For the CDR3, the DNA is TGTGCCAGCATATTAACTAGCGCCACTTACGAGCAGTACTTC.

The chain employs TRBV9 and TRBJ2-2; weak D call: TRBD1 (6 bases). The length of the CDR3 is 16 residues. Germline V CDR1 and CDR2: SGDLS, YYNGEE. With 3 bases removed from V and 5 bases from J, the gap between germline ends came to 17 bases. The chain's CDR3 is CASSGGDNLRTGELFF. CDR3 in DNA: TGTGCCAGCAGCGGAGGGGACAACCTGAGGACCGGGGAGCTGTTTTTT.

The CDR3 DNA follows: TGCAGCGAGACCAATAAGGGACAGGGGTTTCGAGATACGCAGTATTTT. It codes for CSETNKGQGFRDTQYF. This rearrangement joins TRBV29-1 to TRBJ2-3; TRBD1 matches 10 bases. V was pared by 7 bases and J by 5 bases, with 15 bases of the junction left unmatched. The CDR3 is made up of 16 amino acids. Germline V gene lookup returns CDR1 SQVTM and CDR2 ANQGSEA.